One and the same sample provided the 21 T cell receptor beta chains below, sequenced in a study of shared clonotypes between healthy human individuals. It was CD45RO-negative cells, positively selected for CCR7, that made up naive CD8 cells, with terminally differentiated effector memory CD45RA+ cells excluded. Profiled with immunoSEQ multiplex PCR; TCRdb holds only in-frame clones, not every one. The data hold around 600,000 clones, with approximately 96% observed a single time. The sample was naive CD8+ T cells sorted from blood. The receptors derive from a woman aged 25 to 39 in good health.

The rearrangement links TRBV7-9 to TRBJ2-3, with 11 bases identical to TRBD1. The germline V gene encodes CDR1 SEHNR and CDR2 FQNEAQ (reference sequence). This CDR3 spans 17 amino acids. V dropped 5 bases and J dropped 4; count of bases not matched to a gene: 11. Here the CDR3 reads CASSIDWTGGESDTQYF. The CDR3 coding sequence is TGTGCCAGCAGCATCGACTGGACAGGGGGCGAGTCAGATACGCAGTATTTT. Variable domain in full (rest from reference TRBV7-9 and TRBJ2-3): DTGVSQNPRHKITKRGQNVTFRCDPISEHNRLYWYRQTLGQGPEFLTYFQNEAQLEKSRLLSDRFSAERPKGSFSTLEIQRTEQGDSAMYLCASSIDWTGGESDTQYFGPGTRLTVL.

CDR3 protein: CASSGRTSAGELFF. CDR3 bases: TGTGCCAGCAGCGGGAGGACGTCGGCCGGGGAGCTGTTTTTT. The V gene is TRBV6-5, the J gene TRBJ2-2; 7 positions match TRBD2. The CDR3 runs to 14 residues. In germline, CDR1 is MNHEY, CDR2 SVGAGI. V dropped 6 bases and J dropped 6; count of bases not matched to a gene: 7.

The rearrangement joins TRBV7-9 to TRBJ2-7; D gene unclear. The CDR3 contains 14 residues. In germline, CDR1 is SEHNR, CDR2 FQNEAQ (reference sequence). V lost 8 bases, J lost 5 bases, and 19 bases lay in between. The CDR3 region is CASALVGSSHEQYF. CDR3 sequence (DNA): TGTGCCAGCGCCCTCGTAGGGTCGTCTCACGAGCAGTACTTC.

This chain uses TRBV11-3 with TRBJ2-5, with 9 bases fitting TRBD1. The J segment lost 4 bases and the V segment lost 5 bases, leaving 14 bases of the junction unmatched. Germline assignment: CDR1 SGHNT and CDR2 YENEEA. The CDR3 is 17 amino acids. This CDR3 reads CASSKNSGTGNIETQYF. CDR3 bases: TGTGCCAGCAGCAAGAATTCCGGGACAGGGAATATAGAGACCCAGTACTTC.

V and J are TRBV19 and TRBJ2-7, with D possibly being TRBD1 or TRBD2 (5 bases each). CDR1 is LNHDA, CDR2 SQIVND, per germline (reference sequence). V was trimmed by 5 bases and J by 2 bases, leaving 13 bases between them. The CDR3 loop spans 14 amino acids. The chain's CDR3 is CASSPAGTPYEQYF. CDR3 sequence (DNA): TGTGCCAGTAGTCCTGCAGGGACGCCCTACGAGCAGTACTTC.

The chain is built from TRBV4-2 and TRBJ1-3, with TRBD1 matching 7 bases. Germline trimming cut 0 bases from V and 4 bases from J; bases unmatched to any gene: 9. The CDR3 has 17 residues. The germline CDR1 and CDR2 sequences are LGHNA and YNFKEQ. CDR3 bases: TGTGCCAGCAGCCAAGATGTGACAGGGTCGGAGGGAAACACCATATATTTT. It specifies CASSQDVTGSEGNTIYF.

The genes are TRBV15 and TRBJ2-7; 11 positions match TRBD2. Germline V gene data show CDR1 as LNHNV and CDR2 as YYDKDF (reference sequence). V shed 1 base, J shed 3 bases, and the junction held 11 bases outside the gene matches. The CDR3 is 18 amino acids. In DNA form, the CDR3 reads TGTGCCACCAGCAGAGCCCCTTTTAGGCTAGCGGGGGGCTACGAGCAGTACTTC. This encodes CATSRAPFRLAGGYEQYF.

The J gene is TRBJ2-5, the V gene TRBV30, with 10 bases identical to TRBD1. The CDR3 is made up of 16 amino acids. Germline CDR1 GTSNPN, CDR2 SVGIG (reference sequence). The junction had 7 bases not matched to a gene; V was cut back by 1 base and J by 2 bases. The DNA of the CDR3 is TGTGCCTGGAGTGCATGGACAGGGGGACTTCAAGAGACCCAGTACTTC. Its protein is CAWSAWTGGLQETQYF.

The V and J genes are TRBV27 and TRBJ2-7; 7 positions match TRBD2. The CDR3 length is 16 residues. The V gene end was trimmed by 7 bases and the J gene end by 2 bases; junction bases not matched to a gene: 14. Per the germline V gene, CDR1 is MNHEY and CDR2 is SMNVEV (reference sequence). This chain's CDR3 is CASTPSAGPRTYEQYF. For the CDR3, the DNA is TGTGCCAGCACCCCCTCAGCGGGACCTCGGACCTACGAGCAGTACTTC.

This sequence joins TRBV4-1 and TRBJ1-2, with a weak D call TRBD1 (6 bases). Trimming left V 0 bases short and J 5 bases short, with 16 bases between. The CDR3 is 16 amino acids. The germline V gene encodes CDR1 MGHRA and CDR2 YSYEKL. DNA of the CDR3: TGCGCCAGCAGCCAAGATCAGGGGTTATCTAGGTATGGCTACACCTTC. Residues: CASSQDQGLSRYGYTF.

The CDR3 is CASSQDEADYEQYF. In DNA, the CDR3 is TGCGCCAGCAGCCAAGATGAGGCGGACTACGAGCAGTACTTC. This chain connects TRBV4-1 to TRBJ2-5; D remains unclear. The J call may be mistaken, given a closer DNA end match to TRBJ2-7. CDR1 is MGHRA, CDR2 YSYEKL, per germline. This CDR3 contains 14 residues.

CDR3 DNA sequence: TGTGCCAGCAGCACTAGGGCTAGCAATCAGCCCCAGCATTTT. This encodes CASSTRASNQPQHF. The chain combines TRBV7-8 with TRBJ1-5; D unclear. CDR3 length: 14 amino acids. The V and J ends lost 5 bases and 0 bases respectively, with 8 bases between them. Germline V gives CDR1 SGHVS, CDR2 FQNEAQ.

This chain joins TRBV28 and TRBJ1-1; D gene ambiguous. This CDR3 contains 11 residues. CDR1 is MDHEN, CDR2 SYDVKM, per germline. The ends were cut back, 3 bases at V and 5 bases at J, with 4 bases in the middle. The CDR3 DNA sequence: TGTGCCAGCAGTTTTACAACTGAAGCTTTCTTT. Translation gives CASSFTTEAFF. The full variable domain, with the rest looked up from reference TRBV28 and TRBJ1-1, is DVKVTQSSRYLVKRTGEKVFLECVQDMDHENMFWYRQDPGLGLRLIYFSYDVKMKEKGDIPEGYSVSREKKERFSLILESASTNQTSMYLCASSFTTEAFFGQGTRLTVV.

In its sample, this clone was seen once. The rearrangement uses TRBV10-2 and TRBJ2-7; D uncertain. The CDR3 contains 11 residues. V was trimmed by 3 bases and J by 7 bases, leaving 7 bases between them. Germline CDR1 is WSHSY and CDR2 is SAAADI. CDR3 loop: CASSDASEQYF. CDR3 nucleotide sequence: TGCGCCAGCAGTGACGCCAGTGAGCAGTACTTC.

The gene calls are TRBV27 and TRBJ2-7; D remains ambiguous. Trimming removed 8 bases from V and 4 bases from J, with 21 bases in between. CDR3 size: 15 residues. Germline assignment: CDR1 MNHEY and CDR2 SMNVEV (reference sequence). The DNA of the CDR3 is TGTGCCAGCGGGATGGACCCGTTGTCTAATTACGAGCAGTACTTC. It yields the protein CASGMDPLSNYEQYF.

The V call is TRBV4-2, the J call TRBJ2-2; D is uncertain. V was cut by 4 bases and J by 7 bases, with 10 bases left in between. CDR1 LGHNA and CDR2 YNFKEQ come from the germline V gene. The CDR3 is made up of 13 amino acids. The CDR3 DNA sequence: TGTGCCAGCAGCCCCGGTAGTAGCGGGGAGCTGTTTTTT. Amino acid sequence: CASSPGSSGELFF.

V and J are TRBV30 and TRBJ1-1, with D perhaps matching TRBD1 (5 bases). This CDR3 is 17 amino acids long. Germline V gene data show CDR1 as GTSNPN and CDR2 as SVGIG (reference sequence). Deletions cut 3 bases from V and 1 base from J, with 21 bases between. The CDR3 nucleotides are TGTGCCTGGAGCCCTTTTCCTCAACAGGCGGGGAACACTGAAGCTTTCTTT. As protein: CAWSPFPQQAGNTEAFF. The complete variable domain, with remaining parts taken from reference TRBV30 and TRBJ1-1, reads SQTIHQWPATLVQPVGSPLSLECTVEGTSNPNLYWYRQAAGRGLQLLFYSVGIGQISSEVPQNLSASRPQDRQFILSSKKLLLSDSGFYLCAWSPFPQQAGNTEAFFGQGTRLTVV.

This CDR3 is CASSLRQGADYGYTF. The CDR3 region has the DNA TGTGCCAGTAGTTTACGACAGGGGGCTGACTATGGCTACACCTTC. This chain connects TRBV19 to TRBJ1-2; 10 bases match TRBD1. Germline CDR1 is LNHDA and CDR2 is SQIVND (reference sequence). J lost 3 bases, V lost 5 bases, and 6 bases had no gene match. The CDR3 runs to 15 residues.

Comment on this clone: Mismatch with germline at one junction end may stem from a read error. The chain carries TRBV6-5 and TRBJ2-2; D tentatively reads TRBD1 or TRBD2 (5 bases each). Germline V gene sequence: CDR1 MNHEY, CDR2 SVGAGI. This CDR3 has 13 residues. Here the CDR3 reads CASTRDGAGEPFF. CDR3 in DNA: TGTGCCAGTACCAGGGACGGCGCCGGGGAGCCGTTTTTT.

V usage is TRBV28 and J usage is TRBJ2-7; 11 bases align to TRBD2. V was pared by 6 bases and J by 0 bases, with 1 base of the junction left unmatched. This CDR3 spans 14 amino acids. Per the germline V gene, CDR1 is MDHEN and CDR2 is SYDVKM. The CDR3 spells CASRGLADSYEQYF. The CDR3 nucleotides read TGTGCCAGCAGGGGACTAGCGGACTCCTACGAGCAGTACTTC.

The CDR3 DNA reads TGTGCCAGCGGGACTAGCGGGAGTAATGAGCAGTTCTTC. This gives the protein CASGTSGSNEQFF. This chain uses TRBV27 with TRBJ2-1, with 14 bases identical to TRBD2. V was pared by 8 bases and J by 7 bases, with 1 base of the junction left unmatched. This CDR3 has 13 residues. From germline, CDR1 is MNHEY and CDR2 SMNVEV (reference sequence).